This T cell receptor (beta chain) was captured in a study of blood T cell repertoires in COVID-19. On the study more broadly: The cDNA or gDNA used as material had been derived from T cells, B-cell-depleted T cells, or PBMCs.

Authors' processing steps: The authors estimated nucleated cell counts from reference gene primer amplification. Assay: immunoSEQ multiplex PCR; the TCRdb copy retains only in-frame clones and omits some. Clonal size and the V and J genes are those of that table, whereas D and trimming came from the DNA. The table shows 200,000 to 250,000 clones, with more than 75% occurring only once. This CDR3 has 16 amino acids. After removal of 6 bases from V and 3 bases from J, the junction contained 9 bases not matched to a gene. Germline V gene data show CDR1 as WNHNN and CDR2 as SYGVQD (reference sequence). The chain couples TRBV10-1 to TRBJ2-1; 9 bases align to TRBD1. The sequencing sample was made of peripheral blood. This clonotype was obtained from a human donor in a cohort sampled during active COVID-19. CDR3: CASRPTGGPLYNEQFF. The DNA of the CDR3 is TGCGCCAGCAGGCCAACAGGGGGCCCTCTCTACAATGAGCAGTTCTTC.